This passage covers 17 T cell receptor beta chains from one sample sequenced in a study of tumor-infiltrating lymphocytes in localized non-small cell lung cancer. Clones were read by immunoSEQ multiplex PCR, and TCRdb kept only the in-frame ones, dropping some. The profile shows roughly 7,000 clones, around 70% of them singletons. Sequences were obtained from lung tumor tissue. The receptors were sampled from a human donor with non-small cell lung cancer.

The rearrangement joins TRBV19 to TRBJ2-3; 10 bases agree with TRBD2. Per germline, CDR1 LNHDA and CDR2 SQIVND (reference sequence). V was pared by 6 bases and J by 6 bases, with 9 bases of the junction left unmatched. The length of the CDR3 is 15 residues. CDR3 DNA sequence: TGTGCCAGTAGCCCTCTAGCGGGGGCTCGCGATACGCAGTATTTT. It encodes CASSPLAGARDTQYF. Full variable domain (rest looked up from reference TRBV19 and TRBJ2-3): DGGITQSPKYLFRKEGQNVTLSCEQNLNHDAMYWYRQDPGQGLRLIYYSQIVNDFQKGDIAEGYSVSREKKESFPLTVTSAQKNPTAFYLCASSPLAGARDTQYFGPGTRLTVL.

V gene TRBV5-3 combines with J gene TRBJ1-2; D is unclear. TRBV5-3 is classed as an ORF, of uncertain function. The CDR3 runs to 13 residues. With 0 bases removed from V and 2 bases from J, the gap between germline ends came to 5 bases. The CDR3: CARSLGQNYGYTF. CDR3 in DNA: TGTGCCAGAAGCTTGGGGCAGAACTATGGCTACACCTTC.

The genes are TRBV5-1 and TRBJ1-2; 8 bases are a match to TRBD1. CDR1 and CDR2 (germline): SGHRS, YFSETQ. The CDR3 is 13 amino acids. Trimming cost V 3 bases and J 8 bases; bases outside gene matches: 6. CDR3: CASSSGGQGGYTF. In DNA, the CDR3 is TGCGCCAGCAGCTCCGGAGGACAGGGCGGCTACACCTTC.

J is TRBJ2-5 and V is TRBV28; no clear D gene. Germline V lookup: CDR1 MDHEN, CDR2 SYDVKM. This CDR3 has 11 amino acids. Between the trimmed V and J ends, which lost 2 bases and 7 bases, there was a span of 5 bases. The CDR3: CASSLKGTQYF. CDR3 bases: TGTGCCAGCAGTTTAAAGGGGACCCAGTACTTC.

The V call is TRBV7-2, the J call TRBJ2-3, with D uncertain. CDR3 length: 14 amino acids. CDR1 is SGHTA and CDR2 is FQGNSA in the germline V gene. V was trimmed by 0 bases and J by 4 bases, leaving 8 bases between them. The CDR3 region has the DNA TGTGCCAGCAGCTTAGCGGGCGTAGCAGATACGCAGTATTTT. Protein sequence: CASSLAGVADTQYF.

V usage is TRBV4-1 and J usage is TRBJ1-5; D is undetermined. The CDR3 loop spans 15 amino acids. Germline V gene data show CDR1 as MGHRA and CDR2 as YSYEKL. The ends were cut back, 0 bases at V and 2 bases at J, with 8 bases in the middle. The CDR3 nucleotides read TGCGCCAGCAGCCAAGATGAGGTGGGCAATCAGCCCCAGCATTTT. Translating it yields CASSQDEVGNQPQHF.

The chain is built from TRBV2 and TRBJ2-5, with 12 bases identical to TRBD2. Germline loops: CDR1 SNHLY, CDR2 FYNNEI. This CDR3 has 19 amino acids. The trim removed 3 bases at V and 1 base at J, leaving 12 bases unmatched. DNA for the CDR3: TGTGCCAGCAGTGAGGGGGCTACTAGCGGGGGGTCTATCCAAGAGACCCAGTACTTC. Its protein is CASSEGATSGGSIQETQYF.

The chain has TRBV5-6 and TRBJ2-7; tentative D call: TRBD1 (5 bases). V was trimmed by 0 bases and J by 10 bases, leaving 11 bases between them. This CDR3 comprises 12 residues. Germline V gene lookup returns CDR1 SGHDT and CDR2 YYEEEE. This chain's CDR3 is CASSLVQGHQYF. Here the CDR3 DNA reads TGTGCCAGCAGCTTGGTCCAGGGTCACCAGTACTTC. The variable domain in full, completed from reference TRBV5-6 and TRBJ2-7, reads DAGVTQSPTHLIKTRGQQVTLRCSPKSGHDTVSWYQQALGQGPQFIFQYYEEEERQRGNFPDRFSGHQFPNYSSELNVNALLLGDSALYLCASSLVQGHQYFGPGTRLTVT.

The chain employs TRBV7-6 and TRBJ2-2; 11 bases match TRBD2. V trimming: 1 base; J trimming: 5 bases; junction bases outside the gene matches: 6. This CDR3 is 17 amino acids long. Germline V gene lookup returns CDR1 SGHVS and CDR2 FNYEAQ. The CDR3 protein is CASSLEASGGNTGELFF. CDR3 in DNA: TGTGCCAGCAGCTTAGAGGCTAGCGGGGGGAATACCGGGGAGCTGTTTTTT.

Relative to its sample, this clone is medium-sized. The rearrangement links TRBV11-3 to TRBJ1-2, with D perhaps matching TRBD1 (6 bases). V was trimmed by 1 base and J by 1 base, leaving 16 bases between them. CDR3 length: 17 residues. Germline V gene lookup returns CDR1 SGHNT and CDR2 YENEEA. DNA for the CDR3: TGTGCCAGCAGCTTAGGAGGGGGTGGAACCTTTAACTATGGCTACACCTTC. This translates into CASSLGGGGTFNYGYTF.

This clone was detected only once. The rearrangement uses TRBV6-5 and TRBJ1-1; D gene unclear. Trimming left V 6 bases short and J 0 bases short, with 14 bases between. Germline-derived CDR1 and CDR2 are MNHEY and SVGAGI. The CDR3 has 15 residues. CDR3 nucleotides: TGTGCCAGCAGCAACCCAGGCCTCATGAACACTGAAGCTTTCTTT. It yields the protein CASSNPGLMNTEAFF.

The J gene is TRBJ2-7, the V gene TRBV5-6, with TRBD2 as a possible D gene (6 bases). V dropped 4 bases and J dropped 0 bases, with 14 bases sitting between them. The germline V gene encodes CDR1 SGHDT and CDR2 YYEEEE. The CDR3 length is 15 residues. The CDR3: CASSRDFVDSYEQYF. CDR3 in DNA: TGTGCCAGCAGCCGGGACTTCGTCGACTCCTACGAGCAGTACTTC.

The V call is TRBV5-1, the J call TRBJ2-7; D not resolved. V lost 2 bases to trimming and J lost 7 bases, with 7 bases between them. The CDR3 covers 11 residues. Germline V gives CDR1 SGHRS, CDR2 YFSETQ. The CDR3 DNA sequence: TGCGCCAGCAGCTTAAACGGGGAGCAGTACTTC. Its protein is CASSLNGEQYF.

This clone appeared a few times. The conserved final phenylalanine or tryptophan is absent from the CDR3, which likely points to a read error. It is unclear where the CDR3 begins or ends on the DNA, so no DNA is shown, and the CDR3 is as TCRdb lists it. J is TRBJ1-1 and V is TRBV30; the table's TRBD1 call for D was not verified on the DNA. Germline CDR1 GTSNPN, CDR2 SVGIG (reference sequence). A total of 12 residues make up the CDR3, ends included. The CDR3 protein is CAWSFNRVNQEC.

The V gene is TRBV18, the J gene TRBJ1-5; TRBD1 matches 8 bases. The germline V gene has CDR1 KGHSH and CDR2 LQKENI. The CDR3 length is 16 residues. V lost 0 bases to trimming and J lost 7 bases; unmatched junction nucleotides: 8. The CDR3 sequence is CASSPPGGTGGQPQHF. As DNA, the CDR3 is TGTGCCAGCTCACCACCCGGGGGGACAGGTGGGCAGCCCCAGCATTTT.

The chain is built from TRBV5-1 and TRBJ2-7; D is unclear. The CDR3 covers 11 residues. V lost 4 bases to trimming and J lost 3 bases, with 5 bases between them. Per the germline V gene, CDR1 is SGHRS and CDR2 is YFSETQ. The CDR3 loop reads CASSKGYEQYF. The CDR3 coding sequence is TGCGCCAGCAGCAAGGGCTACGAGCAGTACTTC. The full variable domain, in which reference TRBV5-1 and TRBJ2-7 provide the parts outside the CDR3, is KAGVTQTPRYLIKTRGQQVTLSCSPISGHRSVSWYQQTPGQGLQFLFEYFSETQRNKGNFPGRFSGRQFSNSRSEMNVSTLELGDSALYLCASSKGYEQYFGPGTRLTVT.

The chain joins TRBV27 to TRBJ2-5; no clear D gene. The length of the CDR3 is 14 residues. Trimming left V 6 bases short and J 1 base short, with 12 bases between. The germline V gene encodes CDR1 MNHEY and CDR2 SMNVEV (reference sequence). CDR3 in DNA: TGTGCCAGCAGCCCCTCGGGCCTCCAAGAGACCCAGTACTTC. This gives the protein CASSPSGLQETQYF.